The clone carrying this T cell receptor (beta chain) was counted many times. The sample is drawn from a study of CD8+CD57+ T cells in acquired aplastic anemia. Patients who underwent sequencing had shown CD8+CD57+ cell expansion by flow cytometry. Everyone among the patients had severe acquired aplastic anemia. Both TCR beta VDJ combination and CDR3 sequence profiling were carried out. Genomic DNA was the template for this profiling. Using its own MiXCR run on the reads, TCRdb lists one record per CDR3 protein. The sample consists of 100,000 to 150,000 distinct CDR3 sequences, approximately 36% of them appearing once. The specimen was sorted CD4+, CD8+, or CD8+CD57+ T cells (not recorded which) from PBMCs. This clonotype was sampled from a human donor with aplastic anemia.

This chain's CDR3 is CASSPQSGGYTF. CDR3 in DNA: TGTGCCAGCAGCCCCCAGTCAGGCGGCTACACCTTC. The rearrangement uses TRBV7-9 and TRBJ1-2; D gene ambiguous. V lost 5 bases to trimming and J lost 8 bases, with 12 bases between them. Germline assignment: CDR1 SEHNR and CDR2 FQNEAQ (reference sequence). CDR3 length: 12 amino acids.